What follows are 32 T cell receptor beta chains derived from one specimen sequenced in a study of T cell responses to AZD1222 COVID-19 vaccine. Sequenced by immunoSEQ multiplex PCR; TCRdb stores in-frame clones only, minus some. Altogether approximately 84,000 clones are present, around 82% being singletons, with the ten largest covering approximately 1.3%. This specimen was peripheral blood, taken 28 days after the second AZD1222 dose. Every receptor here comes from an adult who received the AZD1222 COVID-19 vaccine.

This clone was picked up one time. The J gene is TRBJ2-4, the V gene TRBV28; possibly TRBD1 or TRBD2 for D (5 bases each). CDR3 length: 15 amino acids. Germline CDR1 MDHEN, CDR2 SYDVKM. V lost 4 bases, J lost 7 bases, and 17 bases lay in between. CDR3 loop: CASSSRDRLGNIQYF. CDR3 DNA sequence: TGTGCCAGCAGTTCCCGGGACCGCCTGGGGAACATTCAGTACTTC. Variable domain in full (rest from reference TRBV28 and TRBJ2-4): DVKVTQSSRYLVKRTGEKVFLECVQDMDHENMFWYRQDPGLGLRLIYFSYDVKMKEKGDIPEGYSVSREKKERFSLILESASTNQTSMYLCASSSRDRLGNIQYFGAGTRLSVL.

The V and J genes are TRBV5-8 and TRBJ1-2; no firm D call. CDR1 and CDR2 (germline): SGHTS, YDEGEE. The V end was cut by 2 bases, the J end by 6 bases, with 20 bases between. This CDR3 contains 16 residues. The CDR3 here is CASSFPSLLRVDGYTF. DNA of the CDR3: TGTGCCAGCAGCTTTCCAAGCCTACTCCGCGTAGATGGCTACACCTTC. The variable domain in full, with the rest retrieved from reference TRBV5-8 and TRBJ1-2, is EAGVTQSPTHLIKTRGQQATLRCSPISGHTSVYWYQQALGLGLQFLLWYDEGEERNRGNFPPRFSGRQFPNYSSELNVNALELEDSALYLCASSFPSLLRVDGYTFGSGTRLTVV.

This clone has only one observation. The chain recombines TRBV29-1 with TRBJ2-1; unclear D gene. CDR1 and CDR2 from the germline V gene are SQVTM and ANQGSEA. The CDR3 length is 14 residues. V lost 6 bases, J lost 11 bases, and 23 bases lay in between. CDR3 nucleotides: TGCAGCGTCCTCCCTAACCCCTACAATGATAAGCAGTTCTTC. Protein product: CSVLPNPYNDKQFF.

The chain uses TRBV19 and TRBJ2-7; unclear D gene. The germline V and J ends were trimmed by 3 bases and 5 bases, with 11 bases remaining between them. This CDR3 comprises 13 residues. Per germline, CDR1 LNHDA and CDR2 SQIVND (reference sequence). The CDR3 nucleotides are TGTGCCAGTAGTATCGGACGAAGGGACGAGCAGTACTTC. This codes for CASSIGRRDEQYF.

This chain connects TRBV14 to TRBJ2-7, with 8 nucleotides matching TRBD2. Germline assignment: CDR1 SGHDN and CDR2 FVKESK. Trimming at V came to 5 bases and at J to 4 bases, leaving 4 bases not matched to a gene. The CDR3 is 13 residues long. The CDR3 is CASSRSGRYEQYF. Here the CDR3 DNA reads TGTGCCAGCAGCAGGAGCGGGAGATACGAGCAGTACTTC. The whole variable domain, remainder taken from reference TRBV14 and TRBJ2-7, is EAGVTQFPSHSVIEKGQTVTLRCDPISGHDNLYWYRRVMGKEIKFLLHFVKESKQDESGMPNNRFLAERTGGTYSTLKVQPAELEDSGVYFCASSRSGRYEQYFGPGTRLTVT.

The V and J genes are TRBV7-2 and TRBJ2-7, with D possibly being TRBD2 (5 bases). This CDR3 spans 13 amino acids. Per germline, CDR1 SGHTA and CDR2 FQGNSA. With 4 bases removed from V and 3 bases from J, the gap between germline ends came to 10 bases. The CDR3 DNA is TGTGCCAGCAGCTCTACTAGGAACTACGAGCAGTACTTC. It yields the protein CASSSTRNYEQYF.

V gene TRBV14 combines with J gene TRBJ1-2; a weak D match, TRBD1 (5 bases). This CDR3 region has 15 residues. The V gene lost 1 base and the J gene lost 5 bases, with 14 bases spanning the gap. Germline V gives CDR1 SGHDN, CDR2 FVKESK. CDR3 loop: CASSQVPGGEYGYTF. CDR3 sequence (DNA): TGTGCCAGCAGCCAAGTTCCGGGGGGAGAGTATGGCTACACCTTC.

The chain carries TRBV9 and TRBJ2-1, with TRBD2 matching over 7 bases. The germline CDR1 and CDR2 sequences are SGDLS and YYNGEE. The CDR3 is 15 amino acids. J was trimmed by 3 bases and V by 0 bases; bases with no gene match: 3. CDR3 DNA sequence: TGTGCCAGCAGCGTAGAGCTAGCGGTCTACAATGAGCAGTTCTTC. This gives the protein CASSVELAVYNEQFF.

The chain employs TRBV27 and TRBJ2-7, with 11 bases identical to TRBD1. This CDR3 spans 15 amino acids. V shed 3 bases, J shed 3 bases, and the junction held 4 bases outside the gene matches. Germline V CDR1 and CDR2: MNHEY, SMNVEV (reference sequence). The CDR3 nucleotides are TGTGCCAGCAGTTTCTCCGGGACAGGGGGCTACGAGCAGTACTTC. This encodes CASSFSGTGGYEQYF.

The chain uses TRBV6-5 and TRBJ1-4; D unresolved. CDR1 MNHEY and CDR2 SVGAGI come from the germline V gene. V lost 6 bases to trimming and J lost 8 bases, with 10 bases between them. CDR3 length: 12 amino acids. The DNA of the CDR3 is TGTGCCAGCAGCTCCCAGGAAGAAAAACTGTTTTTT. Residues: CASSSQEEKLFF.

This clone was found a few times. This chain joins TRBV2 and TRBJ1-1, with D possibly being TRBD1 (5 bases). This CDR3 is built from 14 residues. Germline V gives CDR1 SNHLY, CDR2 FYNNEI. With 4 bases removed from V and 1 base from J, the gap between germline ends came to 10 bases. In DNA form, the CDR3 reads TGTGCCAGCAGTGGGGGTACAGGGAACACTGAAGCTTTCTTT. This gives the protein CASSGGTGNTEAFF.

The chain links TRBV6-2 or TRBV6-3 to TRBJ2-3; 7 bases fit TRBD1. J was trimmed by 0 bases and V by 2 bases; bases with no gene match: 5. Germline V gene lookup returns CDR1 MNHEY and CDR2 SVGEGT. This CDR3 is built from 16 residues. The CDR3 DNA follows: TGTGCCAGCAGTTACACAGACAGGGAGAGCACAGATACGCAGTATTTT. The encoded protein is CASSYTDRESTDTQYF.

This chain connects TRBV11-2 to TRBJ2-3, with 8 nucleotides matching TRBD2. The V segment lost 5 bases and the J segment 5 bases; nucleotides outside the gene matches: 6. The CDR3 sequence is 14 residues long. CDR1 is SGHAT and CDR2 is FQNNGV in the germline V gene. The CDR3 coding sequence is TGTGCCAGCAGCAAAAGCGGGGGAATAGATACGCAGTATTTT. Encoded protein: CASSKSGGIDTQYF. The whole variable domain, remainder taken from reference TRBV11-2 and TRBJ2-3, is EAGVAQSPRYKIIEKRQSVAFWCNPISGHATLYWYQQILGQGPKLLIQFQNNGVVDDSQLPKDRFSAERLKGVDSTLKIQPAKLEDSAVYLCASSKSGGIDTQYFGPGTRLTVL.

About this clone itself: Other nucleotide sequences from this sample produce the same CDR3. The CDR3 is CASSLVGGLNTEAFF. The CDR3 DNA sequence: TGTGCCAGCAGCTTAGTAGGGGGGTTGAACACTGAAGCTTTCTTT. V usage is TRBV7-9 and J usage is TRBJ1-1; perhaps TRBD1 as D (6 bases). The CDR3 covers 15 residues. The germline V and J ends were trimmed by 1 base and 0 bases, with 9 bases remaining between them. The germline V gene encodes CDR1 SEHNR and CDR2 FQNEAQ (reference sequence). The full variable domain, in which reference TRBV7-9 and TRBJ1-1 provide the parts outside the CDR3, is DTGVSQNPRHKITKRGQNVTFRCDPISEHNRLYWYRQTLGQGPEFLTYFQNEAQLEKSRLLSDRFSAERPKGSFSTLEIQRTEQGDSAMYLCASSLVGGLNTEAFFGQGTRLTVV.

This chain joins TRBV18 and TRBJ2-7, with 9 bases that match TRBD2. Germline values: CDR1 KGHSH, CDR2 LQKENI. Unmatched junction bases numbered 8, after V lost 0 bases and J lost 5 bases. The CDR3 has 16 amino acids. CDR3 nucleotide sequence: TGTGCCAGCTCACCACCGATGGTCGCTAGCGGGAACGAGCAGTACTTC. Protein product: CASSPPMVASGNEQYF. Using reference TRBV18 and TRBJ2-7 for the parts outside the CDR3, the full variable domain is NAGVMQNPRHLVRRRGQEARLRCSPMKGHSHVYWYRQLPEEGLKFMVYLQKENIIDESGMPKERFSAEFPKEGPSILRIQQVVRGDSAAYFCASSPPMVASGNEQYFGPGTRLTVT.

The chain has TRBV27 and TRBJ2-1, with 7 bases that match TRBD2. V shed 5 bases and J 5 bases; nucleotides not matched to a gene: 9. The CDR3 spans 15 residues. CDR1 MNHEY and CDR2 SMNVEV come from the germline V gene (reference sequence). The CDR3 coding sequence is TGTGCCAGCAGTAGGGTAGCGGGCCGAAACAATGAGCAGTTCTTC. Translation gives CASSRVAGRNNEQFF.

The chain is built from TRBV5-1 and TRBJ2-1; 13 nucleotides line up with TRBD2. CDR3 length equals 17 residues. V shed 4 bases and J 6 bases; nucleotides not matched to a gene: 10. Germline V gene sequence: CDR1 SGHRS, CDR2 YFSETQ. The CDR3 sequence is CASSNVLAGGGVNEQFF. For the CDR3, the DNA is TGCGCCAGCAGCAACGTACTAGCGGGAGGGGGCGTCAATGAGCAGTTCTTC.

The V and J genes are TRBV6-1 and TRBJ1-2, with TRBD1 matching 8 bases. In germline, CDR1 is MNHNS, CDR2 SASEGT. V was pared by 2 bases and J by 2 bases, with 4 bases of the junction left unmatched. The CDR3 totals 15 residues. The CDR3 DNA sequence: TGTGCCAGCAGTGAACGGACAGGGTGGAACTATGGCTACACCTTC. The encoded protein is CASSERTGWNYGYTF.

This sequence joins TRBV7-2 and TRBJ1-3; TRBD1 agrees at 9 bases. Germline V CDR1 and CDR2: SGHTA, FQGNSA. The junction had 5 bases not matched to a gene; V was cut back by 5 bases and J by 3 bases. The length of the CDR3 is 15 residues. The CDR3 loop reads CASSRDRVNGNTIYF. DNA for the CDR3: TGTGCCAGCAGCCGGGACAGGGTGAATGGAAACACCATATATTTT. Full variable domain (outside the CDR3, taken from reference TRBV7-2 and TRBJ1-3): GAGVSQSPSNKVTEKGKDVELRCDPISGHTALYWYRQSLGQGLEFLIYFQGNSAPDKSGLPSDRFSAERTGGSVSTLTIQRTQQEDSAVYLCASSRDRVNGNTIYFGEGSWLTVV.

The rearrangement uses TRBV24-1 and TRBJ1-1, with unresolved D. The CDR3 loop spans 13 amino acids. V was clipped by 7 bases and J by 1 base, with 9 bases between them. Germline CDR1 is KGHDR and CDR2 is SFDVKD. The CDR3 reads CATRGKGNTEAFF. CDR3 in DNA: TGTGCCACCAGAGGGAAAGGGAACACTGAAGCTTTCTTT.

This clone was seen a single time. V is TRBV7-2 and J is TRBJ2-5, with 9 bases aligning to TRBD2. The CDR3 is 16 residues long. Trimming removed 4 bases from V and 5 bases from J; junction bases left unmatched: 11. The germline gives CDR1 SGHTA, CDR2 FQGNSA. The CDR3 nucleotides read TGTGCCAGCAGCTCGCGGAGGGTAGCGGGAGCTGAGACCCAGTACTTC. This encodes CASSSRRVAGAETQYF.

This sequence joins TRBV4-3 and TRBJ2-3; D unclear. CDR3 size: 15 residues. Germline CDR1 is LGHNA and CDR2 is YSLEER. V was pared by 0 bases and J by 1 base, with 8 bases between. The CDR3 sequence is CASSQDLLGTDTQYF. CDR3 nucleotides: TGCGCCAGCAGCCAAGATCTTTTGGGCACAGATACGCAGTATTTT.

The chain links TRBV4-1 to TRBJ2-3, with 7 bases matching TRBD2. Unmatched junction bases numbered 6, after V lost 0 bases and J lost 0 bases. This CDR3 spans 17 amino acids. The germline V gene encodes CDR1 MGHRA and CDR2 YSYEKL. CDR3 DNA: TGCGCCAGCAGCCAAGAAGCGGGACTACTTAGCACAGATACGCAGTATTTT. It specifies CASSQEAGLLSTDTQYF.

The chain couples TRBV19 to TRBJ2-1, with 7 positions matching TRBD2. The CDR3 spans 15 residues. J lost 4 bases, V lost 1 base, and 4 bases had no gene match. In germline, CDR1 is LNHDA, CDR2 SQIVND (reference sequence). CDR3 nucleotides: TGTGCCAGTAGTATAGTAGAAGCGGGGTACAATGAGCAGTTCTTC. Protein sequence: CASSIVEAGYNEQFF. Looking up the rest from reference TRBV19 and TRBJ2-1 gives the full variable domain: DGGITQSPKYLFRKEGQNVTLSCEQNLNHDAMYWYRQDPGQGLRLIYYSQIVNDFQKGDIAEGYSVSREKKESFPLTVTSAQKNPTAFYLCASSIVEAGYNEQFFGPGTRLTVL.

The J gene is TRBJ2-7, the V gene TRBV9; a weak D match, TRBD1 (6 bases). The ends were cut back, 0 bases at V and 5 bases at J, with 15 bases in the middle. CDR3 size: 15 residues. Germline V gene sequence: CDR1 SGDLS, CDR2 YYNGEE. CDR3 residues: CASSVGAQGFHEQYF. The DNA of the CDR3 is TGTGCCAGCAGCGTAGGGGCACAGGGATTCCACGAGCAGTACTTC.

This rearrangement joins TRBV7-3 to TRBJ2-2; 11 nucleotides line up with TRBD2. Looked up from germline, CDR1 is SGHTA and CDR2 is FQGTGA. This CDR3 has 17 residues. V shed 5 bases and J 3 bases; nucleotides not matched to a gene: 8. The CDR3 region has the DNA TGTGCCAGCAGCCCCAGACTAGCGGGGATGTACACCGGGGAGCTGTTTTTT. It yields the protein CASSPRLAGMYTGELFF.

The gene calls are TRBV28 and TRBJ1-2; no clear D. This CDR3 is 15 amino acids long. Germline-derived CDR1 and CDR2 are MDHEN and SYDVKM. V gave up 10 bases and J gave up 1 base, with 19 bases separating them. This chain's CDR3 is CATRRGAHLNYGYTF. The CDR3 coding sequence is TGTGCCACCCGGCGGGGAGCGCACCTTAACTATGGCTACACCTTC.

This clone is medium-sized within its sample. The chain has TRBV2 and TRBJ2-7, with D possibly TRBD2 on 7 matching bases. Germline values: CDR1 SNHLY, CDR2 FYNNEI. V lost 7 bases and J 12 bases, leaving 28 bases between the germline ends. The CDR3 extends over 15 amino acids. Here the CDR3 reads CASKGGQSGTPASYF. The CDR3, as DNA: TGTGCCAGCAAGGGGGGGCAAAGCGGGACCCCTGCGTCGTACTTC. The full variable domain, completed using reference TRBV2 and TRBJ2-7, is EPEVTQTPSHQVTQMGQEVILRCVPISNHLYFYWYRQILGQKVEFLVSFYNNEISEKSEIFDDQFSVERPDGSNFTLKIRSTKLEDSAMYFCASKGGQSGTPASYFGPGTRLTVT.

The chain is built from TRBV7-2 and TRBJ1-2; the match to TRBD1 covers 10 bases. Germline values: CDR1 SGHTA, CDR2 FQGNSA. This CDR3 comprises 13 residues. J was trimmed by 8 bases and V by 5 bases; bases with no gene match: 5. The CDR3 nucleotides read TGTGCCAGCAGCCGACAGGGGGCGCTCGGCTACACCTTC. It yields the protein CASSRQGALGYTF. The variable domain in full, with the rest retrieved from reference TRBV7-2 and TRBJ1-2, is GAGVSQSPSNKVTEKGKDVELRCDPISGHTALYWYRQSLGQGLEFLIYFQGNSAPDKSGLPSDRFSAERTGGSVSTLTIQRTQQEDSAVYLCASSRQGALGYTFGSGTRLTVV.

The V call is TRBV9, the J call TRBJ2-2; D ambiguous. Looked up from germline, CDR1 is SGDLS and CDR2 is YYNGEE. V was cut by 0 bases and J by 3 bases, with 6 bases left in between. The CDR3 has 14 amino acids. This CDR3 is CASSVAPDTGELFF. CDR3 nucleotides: TGTGCCAGCAGCGTAGCCCCTGACACCGGGGAGCTGTTTTTT. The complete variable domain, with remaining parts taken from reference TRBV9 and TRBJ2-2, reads DSGVTQTPKHLITATGQRVTLRCSPRSGDLSVYWYQQSLDQGLQFLIQYYNGEERAKGNILERFSAQQFPDLHSELNLSSLELGDSALYFCASSVAPDTGELFFGEGSRLTVL.

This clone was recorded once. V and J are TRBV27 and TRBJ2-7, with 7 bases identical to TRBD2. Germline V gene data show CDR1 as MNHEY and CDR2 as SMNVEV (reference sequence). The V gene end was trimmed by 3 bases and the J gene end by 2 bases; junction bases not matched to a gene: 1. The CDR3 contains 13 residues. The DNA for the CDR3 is TGTGCCAGCAGTTTTGCGGGAGCCTACGAGCAGTACTTC. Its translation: CASSFAGAYEQYF.

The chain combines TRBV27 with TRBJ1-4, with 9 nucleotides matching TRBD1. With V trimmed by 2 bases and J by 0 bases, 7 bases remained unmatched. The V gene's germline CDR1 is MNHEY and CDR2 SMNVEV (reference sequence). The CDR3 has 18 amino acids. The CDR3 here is CASSLRGQGAATNEKLFF. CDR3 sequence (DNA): TGTGCCAGCAGTTTAAGGGGACAGGGAGCCGCAACTAATGAAAAACTGTTTTTT.